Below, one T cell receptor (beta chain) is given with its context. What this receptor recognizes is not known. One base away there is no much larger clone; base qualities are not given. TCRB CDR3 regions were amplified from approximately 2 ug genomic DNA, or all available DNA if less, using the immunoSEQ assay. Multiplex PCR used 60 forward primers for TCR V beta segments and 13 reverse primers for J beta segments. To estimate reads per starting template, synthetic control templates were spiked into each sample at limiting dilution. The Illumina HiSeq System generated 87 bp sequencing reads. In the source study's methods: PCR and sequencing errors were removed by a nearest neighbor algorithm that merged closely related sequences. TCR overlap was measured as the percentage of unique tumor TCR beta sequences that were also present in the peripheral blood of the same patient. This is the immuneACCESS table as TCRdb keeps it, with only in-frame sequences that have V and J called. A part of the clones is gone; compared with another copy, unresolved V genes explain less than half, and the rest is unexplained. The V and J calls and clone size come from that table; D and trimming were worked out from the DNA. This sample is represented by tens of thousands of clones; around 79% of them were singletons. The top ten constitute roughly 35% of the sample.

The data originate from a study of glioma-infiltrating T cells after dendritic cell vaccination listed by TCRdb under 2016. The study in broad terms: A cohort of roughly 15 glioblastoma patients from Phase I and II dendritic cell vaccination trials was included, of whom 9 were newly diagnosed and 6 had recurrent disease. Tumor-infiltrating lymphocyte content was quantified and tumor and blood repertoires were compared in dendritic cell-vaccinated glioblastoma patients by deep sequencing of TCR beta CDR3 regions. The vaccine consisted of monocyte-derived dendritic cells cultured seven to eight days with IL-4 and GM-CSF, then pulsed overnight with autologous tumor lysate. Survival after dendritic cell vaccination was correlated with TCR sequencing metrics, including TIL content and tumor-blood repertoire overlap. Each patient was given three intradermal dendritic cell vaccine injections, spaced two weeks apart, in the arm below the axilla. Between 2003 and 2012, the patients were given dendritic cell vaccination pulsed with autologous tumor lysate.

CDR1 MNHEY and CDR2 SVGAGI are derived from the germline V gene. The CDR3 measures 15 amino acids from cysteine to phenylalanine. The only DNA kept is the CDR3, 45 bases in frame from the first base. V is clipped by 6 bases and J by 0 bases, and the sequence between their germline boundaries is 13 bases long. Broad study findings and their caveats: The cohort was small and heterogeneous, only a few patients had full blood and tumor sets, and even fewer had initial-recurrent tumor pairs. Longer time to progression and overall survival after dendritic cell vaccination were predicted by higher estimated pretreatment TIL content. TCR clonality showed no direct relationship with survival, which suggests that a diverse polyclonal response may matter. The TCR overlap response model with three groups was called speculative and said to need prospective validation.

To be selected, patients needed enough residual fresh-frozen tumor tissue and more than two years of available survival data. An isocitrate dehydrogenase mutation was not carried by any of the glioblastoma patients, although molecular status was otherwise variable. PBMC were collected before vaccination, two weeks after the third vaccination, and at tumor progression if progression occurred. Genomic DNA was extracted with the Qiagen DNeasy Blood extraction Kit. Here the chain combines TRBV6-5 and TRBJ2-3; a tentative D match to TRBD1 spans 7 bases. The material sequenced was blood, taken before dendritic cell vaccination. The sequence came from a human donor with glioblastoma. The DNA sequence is TGTGCCAGCAGACTCAGGGGGGCTAGCACAGATACGCAGTATTTT. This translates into CASRLRGASTDTQYF.